This T cell receptor beta chain is from a study of CD8+ T cells in alopecia areata. Study in general: Treated patients were given oral tofacitinib, which was dosed at 5 to 10 mg twice daily.

Findings and caveats of the study: In scalp and blood during tofacitinib, many expanded lesional clones persisted. Scalp lesions, especially in alopecia totalis/universalis, had higher clonality than normal scalp.

Specified treatment: oral pan-JAK inhibitor, 5-10 mg twice daily. As to this clone: The antigen is undetermined.

Germline V CDR1 and CDR2: SGHDT, YYEEEE. V was clipped by 0 bases and J by 5 bases, with 4 bases between them. The length of the CDR3 is 12 residues. The authors extracted RNA and reverse transcribed it into cDNA as the sequencing template. Using immunoSEQ multiplex PCR, the repertoire was profiled, and TCRdb retains in-frame clones only, with some absent. The repertoire includes fewer than 250,000 clones, less than 45% of them detected once, and around 3% sits in the top ten. The input for sequencing was CD4+ T cells sorted from blood, taken at roughly week 36, from a patient treated with tofacitinib. The J gene is TRBJ2-3, the V gene TRBV5-6; D unresolved. The sequence was collected from a human donor with alopecia areata. The CDR3 bases are TGTGCCAGCAGCTTGGGAGGAGATACGCAGTATTTT. It is translated as CASSLGGDTQYF.